Below, one TCR beta chain is given with its context. As yet, its antigen is unknown. CDR3 size: 14 residues. Germline CDR1 reads MNHEY; CDR2 reads SMNVEV (reference sequence). Trimming left V 2 bases short and J 5 bases short, with 12 bases between. The sample is drawn from a study of cytomegalovirus exposure and HLA in healthy donors. About the study: The 130 or so validation repertoires, a later analysis reported, used the same platform as the 550 to 700 repertoires from the first cohort.

Produced via immunoSEQ multiplex PCR; TCRdb's table is partial and in-frame only. The sample lists some 320,000 clones, around 90% occurring once. Whole-study results and caveats: Specificity for CMV antigens was confirmed in vitro for three of the CMV-associated chains. Altogether, around 160 TCR beta chains were recorded as cytomegalovirus-associated.

The donors were members of the validation cohort, which comprised approximately 120 subjects and was separate from the first cohort of fewer than 700 subjects. This sequence joins TRBV27 and TRBJ1-2; the D gene is possibly TRBD1 (6 bases). The sequenced sample was PBMCs. This receptor was identified in a woman younger than 45 in good health and CMV-seropositive. Written as DNA, the CDR3 is TGTGCCAGCAGTTTAGGCCCCACAGGGTATGGCTACACCTTC. Translating it yields CASSLGPTGYGYTF.